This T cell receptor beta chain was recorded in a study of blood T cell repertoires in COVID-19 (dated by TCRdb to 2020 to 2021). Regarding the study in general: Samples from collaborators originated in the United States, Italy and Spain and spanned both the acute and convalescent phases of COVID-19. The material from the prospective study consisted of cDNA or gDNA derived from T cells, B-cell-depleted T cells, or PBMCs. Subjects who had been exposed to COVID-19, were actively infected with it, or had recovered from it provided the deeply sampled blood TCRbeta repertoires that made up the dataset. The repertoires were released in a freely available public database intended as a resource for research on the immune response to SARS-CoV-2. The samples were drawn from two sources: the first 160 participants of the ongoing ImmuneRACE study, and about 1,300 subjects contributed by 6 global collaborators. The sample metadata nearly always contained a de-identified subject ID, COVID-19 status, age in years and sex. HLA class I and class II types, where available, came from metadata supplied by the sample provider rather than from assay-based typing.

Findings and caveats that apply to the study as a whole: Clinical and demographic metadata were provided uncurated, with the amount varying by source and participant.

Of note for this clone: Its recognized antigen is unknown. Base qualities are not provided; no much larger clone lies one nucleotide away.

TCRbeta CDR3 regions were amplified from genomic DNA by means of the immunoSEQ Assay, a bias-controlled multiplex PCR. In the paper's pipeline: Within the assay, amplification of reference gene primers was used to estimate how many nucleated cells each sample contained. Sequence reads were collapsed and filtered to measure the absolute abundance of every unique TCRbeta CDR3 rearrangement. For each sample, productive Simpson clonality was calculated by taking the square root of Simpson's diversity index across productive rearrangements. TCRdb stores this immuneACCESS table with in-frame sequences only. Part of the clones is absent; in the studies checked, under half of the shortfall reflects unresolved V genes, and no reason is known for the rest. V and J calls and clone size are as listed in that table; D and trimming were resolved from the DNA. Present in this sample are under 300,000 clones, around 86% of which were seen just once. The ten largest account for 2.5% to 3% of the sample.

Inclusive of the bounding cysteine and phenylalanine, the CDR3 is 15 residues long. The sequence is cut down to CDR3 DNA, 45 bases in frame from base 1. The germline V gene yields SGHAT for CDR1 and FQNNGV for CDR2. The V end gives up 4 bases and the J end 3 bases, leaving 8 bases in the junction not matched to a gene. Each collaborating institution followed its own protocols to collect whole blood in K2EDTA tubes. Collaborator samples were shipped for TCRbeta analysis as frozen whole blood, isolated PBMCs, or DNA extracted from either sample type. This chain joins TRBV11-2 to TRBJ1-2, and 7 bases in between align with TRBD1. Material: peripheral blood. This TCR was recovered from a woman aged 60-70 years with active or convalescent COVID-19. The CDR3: CASSSRQGIDYGYTF. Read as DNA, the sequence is TGTGCCAGCAGCTCCAGACAGGGAATCGACTATGGCTACACCTTC. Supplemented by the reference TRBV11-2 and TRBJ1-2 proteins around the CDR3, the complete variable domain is EAGVAQSPRYKIIEKRQSVAFWCNPISGHATLYWYQQILGQGPKLLIQFQNNGVVDDSQLPKDRFSAERLKGVDSTLKIQPAKLEDSAVYLCASSSRQGIDYGYTFGSGTRLTVV.